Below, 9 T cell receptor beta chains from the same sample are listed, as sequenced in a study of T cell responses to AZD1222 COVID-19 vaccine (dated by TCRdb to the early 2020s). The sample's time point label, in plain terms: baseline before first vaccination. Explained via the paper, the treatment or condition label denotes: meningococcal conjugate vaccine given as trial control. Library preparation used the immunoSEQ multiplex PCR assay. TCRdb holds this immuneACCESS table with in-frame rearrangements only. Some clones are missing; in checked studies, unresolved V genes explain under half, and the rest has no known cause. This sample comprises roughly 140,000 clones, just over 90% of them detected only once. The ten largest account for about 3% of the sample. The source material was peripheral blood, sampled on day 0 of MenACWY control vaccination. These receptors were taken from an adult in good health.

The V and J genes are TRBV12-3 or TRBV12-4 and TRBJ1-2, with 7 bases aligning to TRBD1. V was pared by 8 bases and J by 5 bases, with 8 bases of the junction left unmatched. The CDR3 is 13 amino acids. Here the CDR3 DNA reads TGTGCCAGCTACAAGGGGGCGCGGTATGGCTACACCTTC. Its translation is CASYKGARYGYTF.

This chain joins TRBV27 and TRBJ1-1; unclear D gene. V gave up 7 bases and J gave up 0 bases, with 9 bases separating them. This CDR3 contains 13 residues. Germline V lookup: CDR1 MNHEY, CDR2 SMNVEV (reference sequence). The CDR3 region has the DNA TGTGCCAGCAAATCCAGCATGAACACTGAAGCTTTCTTT. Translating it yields CASKSSMNTEAFF.

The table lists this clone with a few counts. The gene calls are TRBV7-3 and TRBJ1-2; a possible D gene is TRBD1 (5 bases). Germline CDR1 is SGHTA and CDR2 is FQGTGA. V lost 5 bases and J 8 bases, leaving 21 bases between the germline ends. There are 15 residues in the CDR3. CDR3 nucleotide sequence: TGTGCCAGCAGCCACGACTGGATGGGGGAGGAGGGCTACACCTTC. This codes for CASSHDWMGEEGYTF.

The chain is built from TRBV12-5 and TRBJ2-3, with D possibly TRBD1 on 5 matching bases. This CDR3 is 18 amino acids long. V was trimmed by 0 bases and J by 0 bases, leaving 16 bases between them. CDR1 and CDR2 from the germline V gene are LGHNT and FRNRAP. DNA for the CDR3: TGTGCTAGTGGTTTGGTGAAAACCGGACATACTAGCACAGATACGCAGTATTTT. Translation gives CASGLVKTGHTSTDTQYF. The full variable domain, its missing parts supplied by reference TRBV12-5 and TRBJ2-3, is DARVTQTPRHKVTEMGQEVTMRCQPILGHNTVFWYRQTMMQGLELLAYFRNRAPLDDSGMPKDRFSAEMPDATLATLKIQPSEPRDSAVYFCASGLVKTGHTSTDTQYFGPGTRLTVL.

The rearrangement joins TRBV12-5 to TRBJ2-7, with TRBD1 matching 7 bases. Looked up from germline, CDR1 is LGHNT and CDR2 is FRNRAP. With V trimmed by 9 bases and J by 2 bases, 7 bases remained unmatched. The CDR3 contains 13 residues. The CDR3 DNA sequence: TGTGCTAGCACTCAGGACAGGCCCTACGAGCAGTACTTC. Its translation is CASTQDRPYEQYF.

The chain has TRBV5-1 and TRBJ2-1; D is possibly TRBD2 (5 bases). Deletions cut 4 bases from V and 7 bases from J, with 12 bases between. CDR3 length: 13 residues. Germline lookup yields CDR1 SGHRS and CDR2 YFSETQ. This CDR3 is CASSPPGYNEQFF. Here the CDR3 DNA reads TGCGCCAGCAGCCCCCCGGGGTATAATGAGCAGTTCTTC.

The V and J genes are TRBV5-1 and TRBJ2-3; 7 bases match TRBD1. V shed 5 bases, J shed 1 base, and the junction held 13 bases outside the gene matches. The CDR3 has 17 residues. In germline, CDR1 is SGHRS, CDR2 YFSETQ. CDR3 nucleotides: TGCGCCAGCAGTCCTTGGGGAACCGGGACAGGCACAGATACGCAGTATTTT. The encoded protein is CASSPWGTGTGTDTQYF.

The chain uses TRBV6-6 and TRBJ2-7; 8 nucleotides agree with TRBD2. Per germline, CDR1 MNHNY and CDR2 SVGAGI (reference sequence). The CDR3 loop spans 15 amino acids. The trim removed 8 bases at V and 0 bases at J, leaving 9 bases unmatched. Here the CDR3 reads CASCSSGPVSYEQYF. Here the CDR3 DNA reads TGTGCCAGCTGTTCTAGCGGGCCTGTCTCCTACGAGCAGTACTTC.

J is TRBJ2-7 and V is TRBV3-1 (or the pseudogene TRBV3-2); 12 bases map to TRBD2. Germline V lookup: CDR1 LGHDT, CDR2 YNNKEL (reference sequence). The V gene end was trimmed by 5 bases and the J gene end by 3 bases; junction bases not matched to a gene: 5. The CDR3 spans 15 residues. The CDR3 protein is CASSSTSGGVYEQYF. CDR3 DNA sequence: TGTGCCAGCAGCTCGACTAGCGGGGGAGTCTACGAGCAGTACTTC.